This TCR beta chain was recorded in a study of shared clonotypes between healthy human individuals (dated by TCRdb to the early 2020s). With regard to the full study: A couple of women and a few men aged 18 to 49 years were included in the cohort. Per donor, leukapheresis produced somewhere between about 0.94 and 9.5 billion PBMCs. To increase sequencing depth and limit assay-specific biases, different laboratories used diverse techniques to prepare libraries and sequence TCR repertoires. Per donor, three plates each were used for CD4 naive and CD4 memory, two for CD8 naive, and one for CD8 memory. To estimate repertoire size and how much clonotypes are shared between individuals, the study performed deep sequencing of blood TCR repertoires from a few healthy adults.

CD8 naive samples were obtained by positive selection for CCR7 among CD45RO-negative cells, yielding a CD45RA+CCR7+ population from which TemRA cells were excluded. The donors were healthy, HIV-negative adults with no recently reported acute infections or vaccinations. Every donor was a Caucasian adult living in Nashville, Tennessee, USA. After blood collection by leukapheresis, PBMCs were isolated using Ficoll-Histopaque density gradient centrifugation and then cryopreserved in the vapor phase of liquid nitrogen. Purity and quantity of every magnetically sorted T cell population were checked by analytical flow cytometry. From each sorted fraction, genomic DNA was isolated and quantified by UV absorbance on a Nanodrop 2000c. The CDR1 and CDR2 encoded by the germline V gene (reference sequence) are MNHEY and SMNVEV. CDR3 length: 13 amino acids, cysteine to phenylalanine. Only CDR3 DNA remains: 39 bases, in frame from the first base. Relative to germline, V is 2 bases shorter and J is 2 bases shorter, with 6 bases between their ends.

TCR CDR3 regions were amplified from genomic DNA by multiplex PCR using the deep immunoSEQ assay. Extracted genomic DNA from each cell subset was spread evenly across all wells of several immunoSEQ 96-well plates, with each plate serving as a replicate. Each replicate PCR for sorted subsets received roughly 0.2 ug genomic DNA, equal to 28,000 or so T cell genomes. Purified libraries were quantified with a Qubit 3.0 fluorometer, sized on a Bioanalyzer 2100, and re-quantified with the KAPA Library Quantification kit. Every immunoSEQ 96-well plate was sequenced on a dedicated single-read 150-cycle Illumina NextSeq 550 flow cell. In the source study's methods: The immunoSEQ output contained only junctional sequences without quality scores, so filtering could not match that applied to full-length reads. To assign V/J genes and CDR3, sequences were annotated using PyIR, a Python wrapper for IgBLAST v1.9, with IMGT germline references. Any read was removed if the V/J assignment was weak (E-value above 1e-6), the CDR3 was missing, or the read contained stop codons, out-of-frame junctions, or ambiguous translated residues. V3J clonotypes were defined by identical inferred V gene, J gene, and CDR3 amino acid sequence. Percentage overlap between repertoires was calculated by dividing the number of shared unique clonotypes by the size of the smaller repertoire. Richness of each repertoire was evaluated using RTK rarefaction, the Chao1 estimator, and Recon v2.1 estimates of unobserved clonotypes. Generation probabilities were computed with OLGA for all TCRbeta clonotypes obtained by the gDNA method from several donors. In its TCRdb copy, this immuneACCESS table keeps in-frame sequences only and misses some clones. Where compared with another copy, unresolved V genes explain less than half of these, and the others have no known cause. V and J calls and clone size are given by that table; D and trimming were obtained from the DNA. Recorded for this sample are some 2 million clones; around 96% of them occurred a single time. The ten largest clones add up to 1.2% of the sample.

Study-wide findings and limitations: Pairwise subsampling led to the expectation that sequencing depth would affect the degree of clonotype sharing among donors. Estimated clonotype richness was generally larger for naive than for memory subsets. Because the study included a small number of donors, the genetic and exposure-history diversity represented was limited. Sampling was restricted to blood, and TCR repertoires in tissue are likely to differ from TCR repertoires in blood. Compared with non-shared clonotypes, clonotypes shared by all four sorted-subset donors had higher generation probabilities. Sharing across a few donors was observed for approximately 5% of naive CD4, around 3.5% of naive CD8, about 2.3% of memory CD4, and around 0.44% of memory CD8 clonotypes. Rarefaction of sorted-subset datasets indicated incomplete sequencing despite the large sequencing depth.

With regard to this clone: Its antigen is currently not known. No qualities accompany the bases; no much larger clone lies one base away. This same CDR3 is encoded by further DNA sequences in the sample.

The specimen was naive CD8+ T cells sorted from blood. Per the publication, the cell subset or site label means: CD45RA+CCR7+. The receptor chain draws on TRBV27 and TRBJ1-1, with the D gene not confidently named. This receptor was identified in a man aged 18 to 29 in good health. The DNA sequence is TGTGCCAGCAGTTTAACGGAAAACACTGAAGCTTTCTTT. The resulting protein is CASSLTENTEAFF.